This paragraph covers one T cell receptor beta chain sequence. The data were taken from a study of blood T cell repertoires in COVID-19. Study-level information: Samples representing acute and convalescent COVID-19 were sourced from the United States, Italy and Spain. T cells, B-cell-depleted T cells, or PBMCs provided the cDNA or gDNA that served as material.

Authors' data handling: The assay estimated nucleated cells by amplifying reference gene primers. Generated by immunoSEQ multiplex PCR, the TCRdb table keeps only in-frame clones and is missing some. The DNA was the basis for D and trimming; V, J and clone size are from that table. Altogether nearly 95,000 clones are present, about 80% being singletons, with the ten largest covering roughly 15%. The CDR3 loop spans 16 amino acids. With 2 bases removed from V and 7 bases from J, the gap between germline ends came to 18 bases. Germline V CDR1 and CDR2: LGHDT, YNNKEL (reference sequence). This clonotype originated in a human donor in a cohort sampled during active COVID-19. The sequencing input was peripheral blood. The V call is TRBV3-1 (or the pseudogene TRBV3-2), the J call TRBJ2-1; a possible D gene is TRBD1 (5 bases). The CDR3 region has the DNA TGTGCCAGCAGCCAAACACATCTTGTGACAGCTAATGAGCAGTTCTTC. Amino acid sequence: CASSQTHLVTANEQFF.